This entry lists 12 T cell receptor beta chains sequenced from one sample in a study of blood T cells in healthy people across ages (dated by TCRdb to between 2014 and 2017). Receptor amplification or capture employed 5' RACE. A second PCR of roughly 7 to 11 cycles was performed with a sample-barcoded 5' primer and a J-beta primer mix. In-frame beta chains were kept once TCRdb had trimmed the public reads at Q25 with fastp and called clones with MiXCR. Under each unique CDR3 protein, matching rows form one entry showing the most common genes and DNA. The sample includes fewer than 2 million distinct CDR3 sequences, with roughly two fifths observed a single time. The ten largest clones add up to around 23% of the sample. The sequenced material came from blood. The source is a human donor in good health.

The rearrangement links TRBV15 to TRBJ2-7; D may be TRBD2 (5 bases). The V end was cut by 0 bases, the J end by 6 bases, with 12 bases between. Looked up from germline, CDR1 is LNHNV and CDR2 is YYDKDF (reference sequence). The CDR3 has 14 amino acids. Written as DNA, the CDR3 is TGTGCCACCAGCAGAGATTTCCTCGGAGGCGAGCAGTACTTC. Encoded protein: CATSRDFLGGEQYF.

This clonotype was detected a few times. The genes are TRBV6-5 and TRBJ2-5; D is undetermined. V lost 2 bases and J lost 3, with 13 bases in between. This CDR3 has 15 amino acids. Germline-derived CDR1 and CDR2 are MNHEY and SVGAGI. The CDR3 reads CASSYQPDRKETQYF. The CDR3 DNA reads TGTGCCAGCAGTTACCAACCGGACCGTAAAGAGACCCAGTACTTC.

The V and J genes are TRBV3-1 and TRBJ1-6; 8 positions match TRBD1. This CDR3 is built from 13 residues. V dropped 7 bases and J dropped 6; count of bases not matched to a gene: 2. From germline, CDR1 is LGHDT and CDR2 YNNKEL (reference sequence). The CDR3 protein is CASMDRVNSPLHF. CDR3 coding DNA: TGTGCCAGCATGGACAGGGTTAATTCACCCCTCCACTTT.

As for this clonotype: Here the CDR3 omits its conserved ending phenylalanine or tryptophan, so a read error is the likely source. V and J are TRBV5-1 and TRBJ2-5; weak D call: TRBD2 (5 bases). This CDR3 region has 14 residues. V was pared by 0 bases and J by 1 base, with 7 bases between. Germline assignment: CDR1 SGHRS and CDR2 YFSETQ. In DNA, the CDR3 is TGCGCCAGCAGCTTGGGACTACTCCAAGAGACCCAGTACTCC. It yields the protein CASSLGLLQETQYS.

In its sample, this clonotype was seen a few times. V usage is TRBV4-2 and J usage is TRBJ2-6; no definite D call. CDR3 length: 17 residues. Trimming removed 7 bases at V and 4 bases at J, with 20 bases between. CDR1 and CDR2 (germline): LGHNA, YNFKEQ. In nucleotides, the CDR3 is TGTGCCAGCAACCCGGGTTTCAGCTCGCACGGGGCCAACGTCCTGACTTTC. It translates to CASNPGFSSHGANVLTF.

The gene calls are TRBV24-1 and TRBJ2-1, with D tentatively TRBD1 or TRBD2 (5 bases each). CDR3 length: 15 amino acids. CDR1 KGHDR and CDR2 SFDVKD come from the germline V gene. The V gene lost 1 base and the J gene lost 4 bases, with 10 bases spanning the gap. Written as DNA, the CDR3 is TGTGCCACCAGTGATTTTGGGACCCCATACAATGAGCAGTTCTTC. Protein: CATSDFGTPYNEQFF.

V and J are TRBV5-6 and TRBJ1-5, with D possibly being TRBD1 (5 bases). With 0 bases removed from V and 7 bases from J, the gap between germline ends came to 14 bases. CDR3 length: 15 residues. Germline V gene data show CDR1 as SGHDT and CDR2 as YYEEEE. For the CDR3, the DNA is TGTGCCAGCAGCTTGGCGCAGGGAAGGTGGCAGCCCCAGCATTTT. It codes for CASSLAQGRWQPQHF.

This clonotype was observed a few times. The V call is TRBV20-1, the J call TRBJ2-6, with D uncertain. This CDR3 spans 13 amino acids. Germline CDR1 reads DFQATT; CDR2 reads SNEGSKA (reference sequence). V lost 7 bases to trimming and J lost 2 bases, with 9 bases between them. The CDR3 nucleotides are TGCAGTGGAGCTTCGACTGGGGCCAACGTCCTGACTTTC. Protein: CSGASTGANVLTF.

This clonotype was detected only a few times. The chain joins TRBV2 to TRBJ2-7; D tentatively reads TRBD1 or TRBD2 (5 bases each). The CDR3 runs to 14 residues. Trimming removed 1 base at V and 2 bases at J, with 9 bases between. The germline V gene encodes CDR1 SNHLY and CDR2 FYNNEI. DNA of the CDR3: TGTGCCAGCAGTGAAGTTCGGGGCACCTACGAGCAGTACTTC. This encodes CASSEVRGTYEQYF.

Only a few counts were recorded for this clonotype. V gene TRBV2 combines with J gene TRBJ2-3; tentative D call: TRBD2 (6 bases). Trimming shortened V by 7 bases and J by 2 bases, and 13 bases separated the two germline ends. The CDR3 is 14 residues long. Looked up from germline, CDR1 is SNHLY and CDR2 is FYNNEI. This chain's CDR3 is CASKGTHYTDTQYF. The CDR3 nucleotides read TGTGCCAGCAAGGGGACTCATTACACAGATACGCAGTATTTT. The full variable domain, with the rest looked up from reference TRBV2 and TRBJ2-3, is EPEVTQTPSHQVTQMGQEVILRCVPISNHLYFYWYRQILGQKVEFLVSFYNNEISEKSEIFDDQFSVERPDGSNFTLKIRSTKLEDSAMYFCASKGTHYTDTQYFGPGTRLTVL.

CDR3 sequence reads: CSARALFTYEQYF. In DNA form, the CDR3 reads TGCAGTGCTAGGGCCTTATTTACCTACGAGCAGTACTTC. The chain recombines TRBV20-1 with TRBJ2-7, with D hard to call. The germline V gene has CDR1 DFQATT and CDR2 SNEGSKA (reference sequence). This CDR3 region has 13 residues. Trimming removed 3 bases at V and 2 bases at J, with 11 bases between.

This clonotype appeared a few times. Its ends do not fully match the called genes, so a read error is possible. The chain links TRBV5-1 to TRBJ2-7; no clear D gene. Germline V gives CDR1 SGHRS, CDR2 YFSETQ. This CDR3 has 13 amino acids. The CDR3: CASQAGNSYEQYF. The CDR3 DNA is TGTGCCAGCCAGGCAGGCAACTCCTACGAGCAGTACTTC.